A selection of T cell receptor beta chains follows, all from one sample in a study of control samples from healthy donors and cancer patients. Data came from immunoSEQ multiplex PCR; TCRdb stores just in-frame clones and leaves some out. The sample lists about 94,000 clones; around nine tenths were seen once. The sample consisted of blood. The receptors here all came from a woman in her late teens or twenties in good health. The conserved cysteine and the conserved F or W are not part of the CDR3 here. Each record gives: D gene, V gene, CDR3 length, J gene, CDR3 protein. The D gene is left open where the match is weak.

TRBD1	TRBV6-1	12	TRBJ1-1	ASSEQGEGTEAF
NA	TRBV27	12	TRBJ2-2	ASRRTHSTGELF
NA	TRBV7-9	12	TRBJ1-3	ASSLGVSGNTIY
NA	TRBV18	13	TRBJ1-2	ASSPTREGYYGYT
TRBD2	TRBV2	13	TRBJ2-3	ASSWLAGGADTQY
TRBD1	TRBV19	11	TRBJ1-5	ASIGTDNQPQH
NA	TRBV6-1	12	TRBJ1-2	ASSEAQKSYGYT
NA	TRBV11-3	12	TRBJ2-1	ASSQGGILNEQF
TRBD1	TRBV2	11	TRBJ1-2	ASSAGQNYGYT
NA	TRBV18	15	TRBJ2-5	ASSPSGVGSIGETQY
NA	TRBV5-5	12	TRBJ2-3	ASSPETSADTQY
NA	TRBV29-1	11	TRBJ1-5	SVEVESNQPQH
NA	TRBV14	12	TRBJ1-2	ASSQDWTEHGYT
NA	TRBV2	13	TRBJ1-2	ASTQKSDRPYGYT
TRBD1	TRBV7-7	16	TRBJ1-3	ASSSHSGQPSSGNTIY
NA	TRBV6-1	12	TRBJ1-1	ASSERFWGTEAF
NA	TRBV20-1	11	TRBJ1-1	SASKSPDTEAF
TRBD1	TRBV4-1	13	TRBJ1-2	ASSQDPGGDYGYT
NA	TRBV25-1	11	TRBJ1-2	ASSNPGGGGYT
TRBD1	TRBV5-3	13	TRBJ2-5	ARSPPDRGQETQY
NA	TRBV2	14	TRBJ2-5	ASTLGLAAPQETQY
NA	TRBV6-6	12	TRBJ1-5	ASSYSGVDQPQH